This T cell receptor (beta chain) comes out of a study of human T cells and chemical hapten exposure. Whole-study context: Across samples, TCR yields varied, mostly owing to small differences in pooled library volumes.

V was trimmed by 11 bases and J by 5 bases, leaving 16 bases between them. The CDR3 runs to 13 residues. Germline CDR1 and CDR2: SEHNR and FQNEAQ (reference sequence). The library attached unique molecular identifiers to individual cDNA molecules. Original processing methods: A per-sample median of around 100,000 TCRs was observed, with a range of roughly 20,000 to 750,000. TCRdb redid the calling of the RACE reads with MiXCR, one entry per CDR3 protein. The V and J calls, along with clone size, are taken from TCRdb and not from the paper's own processing. The table records 65,000 or so distinct CDR3 sequences, about 6% of them present only once. Indicated time point: healthy volunteer bleed at 6 weeks. Unfractionated whole blood was the source from which total RNA was extracted. This clonotype has a count of ten or more. What it binds is not known. Study-wide results and caveats: The number of TCRs above 1 in 1000 frequency did not change after DPC sensitization.

Sequenced: whole blood. The chain has TRBV7-9 and TRBJ1-5; D ambiguous. This clonotype was obtained from a female donor in good health. Some clones in this sample may be carry-over from other donors' samples. This CDR3 is CASNLADDQPQHF. DNA for the CDR3: TGTGCCTCCAACTTGGCAGACGATCAGCCCCAGCATTTT.